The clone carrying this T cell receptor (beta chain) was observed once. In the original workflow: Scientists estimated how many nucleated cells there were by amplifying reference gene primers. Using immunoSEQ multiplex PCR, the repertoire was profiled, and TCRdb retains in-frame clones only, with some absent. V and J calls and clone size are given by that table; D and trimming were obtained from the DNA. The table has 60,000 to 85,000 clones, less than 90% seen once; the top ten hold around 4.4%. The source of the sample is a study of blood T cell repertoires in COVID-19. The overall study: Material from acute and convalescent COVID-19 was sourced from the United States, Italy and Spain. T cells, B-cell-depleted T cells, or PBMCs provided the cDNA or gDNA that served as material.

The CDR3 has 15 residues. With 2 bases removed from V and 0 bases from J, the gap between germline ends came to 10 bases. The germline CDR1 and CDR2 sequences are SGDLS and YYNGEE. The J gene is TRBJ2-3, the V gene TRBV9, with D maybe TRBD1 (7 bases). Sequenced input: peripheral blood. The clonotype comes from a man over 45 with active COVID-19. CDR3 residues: CASSVEGASTDTQYF. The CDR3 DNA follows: TGTGCCAGCAGCGTGGAGGGGGCGAGCACAGATACGCAGTATTTT.